This entry describes one T cell receptor beta chain. The entry originates in a study of OX40 agonist ivuxolimab in advanced cancers. Across the whole study: Hepatocellular carcinoma, melanoma, renal cell or head and neck cancer was diagnosed in the dose-escalation patients. Earlier treatment with anti-PD-1, anti-PD-L1 or anti-CTLA-4 was permitted, and under 50% had received some.

Profiled with immunoSEQ multiplex PCR; TCRdb holds only in-frame clones, not every one. The sample consists of some 54,000 clones, roughly nine tenths of them appearing once. V was clipped by 4 bases and J by 2 bases, with 19 bases between them. The germline gives CDR1 SGHDT, CDR2 YYEEEE. The CDR3 is 16 residues long. The input for sequencing was CD4+ or CD8+ T cells sorted from blood, taken in a trial of the OX40 agonist ivuxolimab. This rearrangement joins TRBV5-6 to TRBJ2-7; no definite D call. The receptor was derived from an adult with an advanced solid tumor such as melanoma, head and neck, liver or kidney cancer. The CDR3 region has the DNA TGTGCCAGCAGCCTCCTAGATAGGGCTGGTCCCTACGAGCAGTACTTC. Residues: CASSLLDRAGPYEQYF.